The rows below give T cell receptor beta chains drawn from one sample of a study of blood T cell repertoires in COVID-19. Produced via immunoSEQ multiplex PCR; TCRdb's table is partial and in-frame only. The table includes a few hundred thousand clones, around 81% detected once. Specimen: peripheral blood. These receptors all stem from a person aged 65 to 85 with COVID-19, enrolled during active disease. Both conserved end residues are part of each CDR3. A D gene is named only where the DNA matches it firmly. Not all rows give a size; the values are once, few, many and, for expanded clones, a class.

D gene: -
clone size: -
V gene: TRBV2
J gene: TRBJ2-2
CDR3 protein: CASSGVAGANTGELFF
CDR3 DNA: TGTGCCAGCAGTGGGGTTGCCGGAGCGAACACCGGGGAGCTGTTTTTT

D gene: -
clone size: -
V gene: TRBV25-1
J gene: TRBJ1-2
CDR3 protein: CASWGPNGGYTF
CDR3 DNA: TGTGCCAGCTGGGGGCCTAACGGTGGCTACACCTTC

D gene: -
clone size: -
V gene: TRBV11-3
J gene: TRBJ2-1
CDR3 protein: CASSLKGGVGEQFF
CDR3 DNA: TGTGCCAGCAGCTTAAAGGGGGGGGTAGGTGAGCAGTTCTTC

D gene: -
clone size: -
V gene: TRBV29-1
J gene: TRBJ1-1
CDR3 protein: CSAEGGGRRNTEAFF
CDR3 DNA: TGCAGCGCCGAGGGAGGGGGTCGGAGGAACACTGAAGCTTTCTTT

D gene: -
clone size: -
V gene: TRBV28
J gene: TRBJ1-2
CDR3 protein: CASSPQTGGFGYTF
CDR3 DNA: TGTGCCAGCAGTCCCCAGACAGGCGGTTTTGGCTACACCTTC

D gene: TRBD1
clone size: -
V gene: TRBV5-1
J gene: TRBJ1-6
CDR3 protein: CASSQLTGGDSPLHF
CDR3 DNA: TGCGCCAGCAGCCAACTGACAGGGGGGGATTCACCCCTCCACTTT

D gene: TRBD1
clone size: many
V gene: TRBV6-1
J gene: TRBJ1-1
CDR3 protein: CASSGRDRGSFATEAFF
CDR3 DNA: TGTGCCAGCAGTGGCCGGGACAGGGGAAGCTTTGCCACTGAAGCTTTCTTT

D gene: -
clone size: -
V gene: TRBV11-2
J gene: TRBJ1-1
CDR3 protein: CASSLSTAEWTEAFF
CDR3 DNA: TGTGCCAGCAGCTTAAGCACAGCCGAATGGACTGAAGCTTTCTTT

D gene: TRBD1
clone size: -
V gene: TRBV6-1
J gene: TRBJ2-7
CDR3 protein: CASSDARGQYEQYF
CDR3 DNA: TGTGCCAGCAGTGACGCCAGGGGGCAGTACGAGCAGTACTTC

D gene: -
clone size: few
V gene: TRBV20-1
J gene: TRBJ2-7
CDR3 protein: CSAMTGLGQYF
CDR3 DNA: TGCAGTGCTATGACAGGTCTTGGGCAGTACTTC

D gene: -
clone size: -
V gene: TRBV5-1
J gene: TRBJ1-2
CDR3 protein: CASSPPGRGGGYGYTF
CDR3 DNA: TGCGCCAGCAGCCCCCCAGGTAGGGGCGGCGGCTATGGCTACACCTTC

D gene: -
clone size: -
V gene: TRBV28
J gene: TRBJ1-3
CDR3 protein: CASSFAGVGNTIYF
CDR3 DNA: TGTGCCAGCAGTTTCGCGGGGGTTGGAAACACCATATATTTT

D gene: TRBD1
clone size: -
V gene: TRBV4-1
J gene: TRBJ1-2
CDR3 protein: CASSQVRTGLYYGYTF
CDR3 DNA: TGCGCCAGCAGCCAAGTTAGGACAGGGCTTTACTATGGCTACACCTTC

D gene: -
clone size: once
V gene: TRBV9
J gene: TRBJ2-6
CDR3 protein: CASSVGGHLPSGANVLTF
CDR3 DNA: TGTGCCAGCAGCGTAGGGGGACACCTGCCCTCTGGGGCCAACGTCCTGACTTTC

D gene: -
clone size: few
V gene: TRBV5-6
J gene: TRBJ2-5
CDR3 protein: CASSLLSETQYF
CDR3 DNA: TGTGCCAGCAGCTTGTTGAGTGAGACCCAGTACTTC

D gene: -
clone size: -
V gene: TRBV28
J gene: TRBJ2-7
CDR3 protein: CASSFRFEQYF
CDR3 DNA: TGTGCCAGCAGTTTCCGGTTCGAGCAGTACTTC

D gene: -
clone size: -
V gene: TRBV5-6
J gene: TRBJ1-3
CDR3 protein: CASSLRRGSGNTIYF
CDR3 DNA: TGTGCCAGCAGCTTGCGCCGGGGCTCTGGAAACACCATATATTTT

D gene: -
clone size: -
V gene: TRBV6-5
J gene: TRBJ1-5
CDR3 protein: CASSSTDLPPPQHF
CDR3 DNA: TGTGCCAGCAGTTCGACAGATCTTCCTCCGCCCCAGCATTTT

D gene: -
clone size: -
V gene: TRBV30
J gene: TRBJ1-5
CDR3 protein: CAWSTGNDGQPQHF
CDR3 DNA: TGTGCCTGGAGTACAGGGAATGACGGTCAGCCCCAGCATTTT

D gene: -
clone size: few
V gene: TRBV5-1
J gene: TRBJ1-1
CDR3 protein: CASSPGMTKNTEAFF
CDR3 DNA: TGCGCCAGCAGCCCCGGTATGACAAAGAACACTGAAGCTTTCTTT

D gene: TRBD2
clone size: -
V gene: TRBV20-1
J gene: TRBJ2-1
CDR3 protein: CSASSISGGAGRNNEQFF
CDR3 DNA: TGCAGTGCTAGTAGTATTAGCGGGGGGGCAGGGAGAAACAATGAGCAGTTCTTC

D gene: -
clone size: -
V gene: TRBV7-2
J gene: TRBJ1-1
CDR3 protein: CASSPSSWSNTEAFF
CDR3 DNA: TGTGCCAGCAGCCCTTCCAGTTGGTCGAACACTGAAGCTTTCTTT

D gene: -
clone size: -
V gene: TRBV27
J gene: TRBJ2-1
CDR3 protein: CASKGVSYNEQFF
CDR3 DNA: TGTGCCAGCAAAGGGGTCTCCTACAATGAGCAGTTCTTC

D gene: TRBD2
clone size: -
V gene: TRBV5-6
J gene: TRBJ2-2
CDR3 protein: CASTRGLAGGNTGELFF
CDR3 DNA: TGTGCCAGCACTCGGGGACTAGCGGGAGGAAACACCGGGGAGCTGTTTTTT

D gene: -
clone size: -
V gene: TRBV11-3
J gene: TRBJ1-6
CDR3 protein: CAGDGLGGIIDSPLHF
CDR3 DNA: TGTGCCGGCGATGGACTAGGGGGAATCATAGATTCACCCCTCCACTTT

D gene: TRBD1
clone size: few
V gene: TRBV14
J gene: TRBJ1-2
CDR3 protein: CASSLSGQGNYGYTF
CDR3 DNA: TGTGCCAGCAGCCTCTCCGGACAGGGCAACTATGGCTACACCTTC

D gene: -
clone size: -
V gene: TRBV5-6
J gene: TRBJ2-7
CDR3 protein: CASSLIFRGMDEQYF
CDR3 DNA: TGTGCCAGCAGCTTGATCTTCAGGGGTATGGACGAGCAGTACTTC

D gene: -
clone size: -
V gene: TRBV3-1/TRBV3-2
J gene: TRBJ2-5
CDR3 protein: CASSQDPQGFSETQYF
CDR3 DNA: TGTGCCAGCAGCCAAGATCCCCAGGGTTTCTCGGAGACCCAGTACTTC

D gene: TRBD1
clone size: -
V gene: TRBV6-5
J gene: TRBJ2-7
CDR3 protein: CASSLVSDRVNEQYF
CDR3 DNA: TGTGCCAGCTCCCTAGTCTCGGACAGGGTCAACGAGCAGTACTTC

D gene: TRBD2
clone size: -
V gene: TRBV28
J gene: TRBJ2-3
CDR3 protein: CASSRLAGRVDTQYF
CDR3 DNA: TGTGCCAGCAGTAGACTAGCGGGAAGGGTAGATACGCAGTATTTT

D gene: -
clone size: -
V gene: TRBV25-1
J gene: TRBJ1-4
CDR3 protein: CASSEGPNQGIGEKLFF
CDR3 DNA: TGTGCCAGCAGTGAAGGTCCGAATCAGGGGATTGGGGAAAAACTGTTTTTT

D gene: -
clone size: -
V gene: TRBV5-4
J gene: TRBJ1-1
CDR3 protein: CASSLDGGRATEAFF
CDR3 DNA: TGTGCCAGCAGCTTGGACGGGGGGCGCGCCACTGAAGCTTTCTTT

D gene: -
clone size: few
V gene: TRBV7-3
J gene: TRBJ2-3
CDR3 protein: CASSLWSGSTDTQYF
CDR3 DNA: TGTGCCAGCAGCTTATGGAGCGGGAGCACAGATACGCAGTATTTT

D gene: -
clone size: -
V gene: TRBV7-2
J gene: TRBJ1-6
CDR3 protein: CASSLYQNSPLHF
CDR3 DNA: TGTGCCAGCAGCTTATATCAGAATTCACCCCTCCACTTT

D gene: TRBD2
clone size: -
V gene: TRBV11-3
J gene: TRBJ2-1
CDR3 protein: CASSLSGPSGRTYNEQFF
CDR3 DNA: TGTGCCAGCAGCTTATCGGGCCCTAGCGGGAGGACCTACAATGAGCAGTTCTTC

D gene: TRBD2
clone size: -
V gene: TRBV7-9
J gene: TRBJ2-3
CDR3 protein: CASSQGTSGGTDTQYF
CDR3 DNA: TGTGCCAGCAGCCAGGGGACTAGCGGGGGCACAGATACGCAGTATTTT

D gene: TRBD2
clone size: -
V gene: TRBV4-3
J gene: TRBJ2-3
CDR3 protein: CASSPPGLAGGPNTQYF
CDR3 DNA: TGCGCCAGCAGCCCTCCGGGACTAGCGGGGGGGCCCAATACGCAGTATTTT

D gene: TRBD2
clone size: -
V gene: TRBV6-1
J gene: TRBJ2-5
CDR3 protein: CASSEAFYLWRGASETQYF
CDR3 DNA: TGTGCCAGCAGTGAAGCGTTTTATCTTTGGCGGGGGGCCTCAGAGACCCAGTACTTC

D gene: -
clone size: -
V gene: TRBV5-4
J gene: TRBJ2-7
CDR3 protein: CASSLDYRVDEQYF
CDR3 DNA: TGTGCCAGCAGCTTGGATTACAGGGTCGACGAGCAGTACTTC

D gene: TRBD2
clone size: -
V gene: TRBV19
J gene: TRBJ2-1
CDR3 protein: CASSIGLAGNNEQFF
CDR3 DNA: TGTGCCAGTAGTATCGGACTAGCGGGGAACAATGAGCAGTTCTTC

D gene: -
clone size: once
V gene: TRBV18
J gene: TRBJ2-3
CDR3 protein: CASSPIGGTTDTQYF
CDR3 DNA: TGTGCCAGCTCACCAATCGGCGGAACAACAGATACGCAGTATTTT

D gene: -
clone size: once
V gene: TRBV18
J gene: TRBJ2-1
CDR3 protein: CASSPRQNEWQFF
CDR3 DNA: TGTGCCAGCTCACCCAGACAGAACGAATGGCAGTTCTTC

D gene: TRBD1
clone size: -
V gene: TRBV5-1
J gene: TRBJ1-6
CDR3 protein: CASSLEGPGGGNSPLHF
CDR3 DNA: TGCGCCAGCAGCTTGGAGGGCCCAGGGGGCGGCAATTCACCCCTCCACTTT

D gene: -
clone size: -
V gene: TRBV29-1
J gene: TRBJ1-1
CDR3 protein: CSVDYGVVDTEAFF
CDR3 DNA: TGCAGCGTTGACTACGGGGTGGTGGACACTGAAGCTTTCTTT

D gene: -
clone size: -
V gene: TRBV18
J gene: TRBJ1-2
CDR3 protein: CASSPSNSKTRGYTF
CDR3 DNA: TGTGCCAGCTCACCCAGCAATTCTAAAACTAGGGGCTACACCTTC

D gene: -
clone size: -
V gene: TRBV4-3
J gene: TRBJ2-7
CDR3 protein: CASSQDRTGGVEQYF
CDR3 DNA: TGCGCCAGCAGCCAAGATAGAACAGGGGGGGTCGAGCAGTACTTC